The 14 T cell receptor beta chains given below trace back to one sample, sequenced in a study of cytomegalovirus exposure and HLA in healthy donors. Sequenced by immunoSEQ multiplex PCR; TCRdb stores in-frame clones only, minus some. The sample yields some 340,000 clones, about 90% seen once. Sequenced input: PBMCs. The receptors stem from a woman in her 30s in good health and CMV-seropositive.

The chain joins TRBV6-4 to TRBJ2-3; TRBD2 aligns across 8 bases. The junction had 4 bases not matched to a gene; V was cut back by 6 bases and J by 5 bases. The CDR3 has 13 residues. Germline V gene data show CDR1 as MRHNA and CDR2 as SNTAGT. CDR3 amino acids: CASSGRAEDTQYF. For the CDR3, the DNA is TGTGCCAGCAGCGGGAGGGCCGAAGATACGCAGTATTTT.

V and J are TRBV27 and TRBJ2-3; 12 bases agree with TRBD2. The CDR3 contains 16 residues. V trimming: 5 bases; J trimming: 5 bases; junction bases outside the gene matches: 8. Germline CDR1 reads MNHEY; CDR2 reads SMNVEV (reference sequence). The CDR3 nucleotides read TGTGCCAGCAGTACCCTAGCGGGGGGGCTAAGAGATACGCAGTATTTT. It codes for CASSTLAGGLRDTQYF.

This clone was counted between two and nine times. The chain has TRBV5-6 and TRBJ1-3, with no clear D. Germline CDR1 and CDR2: SGHDT and YYEEEE. This CDR3 has 16 residues. Between the trimmed V and J ends, which lost 1 base and 0 bases, there was a span of 11 bases. The CDR3 sequence: CASSLLNQISGNTIYF. CDR3 DNA sequence: TGTGCCAGCAGCTTGTTGAACCAAATCTCTGGAAACACCATATATTTT.

The V call is TRBV7-9, the J call TRBJ2-3, with D possibly TRBD2 on 5 matching bases. Germline V gene data show CDR1 as SEHNR and CDR2 as FQNEAQ (reference sequence). This CDR3 region has 12 residues. The V end was cut by 5 bases, the J end by 8 bases, with 11 bases between. The CDR3 bases are TGTGCCAGCAGCCCCCTGCTAGCTACGCAGTATTTT. Translating gives CASSPLLATQYF.

This chain links TRBV2 with TRBJ1-2; D not resolved. V lost 0 bases to trimming and J lost 8 bases, with 7 bases between them. CDR3 size: 12 residues. Looked up from germline, CDR1 is SNHLY and CDR2 is FYNNEI. Written as DNA, the CDR3 is TGTGCCAGCAGTGAAGCTAGGGTCGGCTACACCTTC. Residues: CASSEARVGYTF.

The genes are TRBV27 and TRBJ2-6; D is perhaps TRBD1 (6 bases). V lost 11 bases to trimming and J lost 0 bases, with 17 bases between them. The CDR3 runs to 16 residues. Germline lookup yields CDR1 MNHEY and CDR2 SMNVEV (reference sequence). CDR3 DNA: TGTGCCCCCGGGGTGCCAGGGGCCTCTGGGGCCAACGTCCTGACTTTC. Amino acid sequence: CAPGVPGASGANVLTF.

The chain carries TRBV11-2 and TRBJ1-3, with unresolved D. This CDR3 has 14 residues. Germline V gene data show CDR1 as SGHAT and CDR2 as FQNNGV. Trimming left V 1 base short and J 8 bases short, with 12 bases between. CDR3 nucleotides: TGTGCCAGCAGCTTAGCGCTCCAGTTTGACACCATATATTTT. Translating it yields CASSLALQFDTIYF.

The rearrangement joins TRBV6-1 to TRBJ1-5; D is possibly TRBD1 (5 bases). The CDR3 covers 15 residues. Trimming cost V 4 bases and J 7 bases, with 17 bases left between them. Germline assignment: CDR1 MNHNS and CDR2 SASEGT. CDR3 region: CASSVQLPQGQPQHF. The CDR3 bases are TGTGCCAGCAGTGTCCAGCTACCCCAGGGCCAGCCCCAGCATTTT.

The genes are TRBV5-4 and TRBJ2-7; a weak D match, TRBD1 (5 bases). With 4 bases removed from V and 5 bases from J, the gap between germline ends came to 16 bases. Germline V gene data show CDR1 as SGHNT and CDR2 as YYREEE (reference sequence). The CDR3 covers 14 residues. For the CDR3, the DNA is TGTGCCAGCAGCCCCTCAGGGATGGTAGACGAGCAGTACTTC. Translation gives CASSPSGMVDEQYF.

This sequence joins TRBV14 and TRBJ2-1, with D unclear. Trimming removed 2 bases from V and 7 bases from J, with 9 bases in between. Germline loops: CDR1 SGHDN, CDR2 FVKESK. This CDR3 contains 13 residues. The CDR3 DNA is TGTGCCAGCAGCCAAAGCGTCGGAAATGAGCAGTTCTTC. It encodes CASSQSVGNEQFF. Using reference TRBV14 and TRBJ2-1 for the parts outside the CDR3, the full variable domain is EAGVTQFPSHSVIEKGQTVTLRCDPISGHDNLYWYRRVMGKEIKFLLHFVKESKQDESGMPNNRFLAERTGGTYSTLKVQPAELEDSGVYFCASSQSVGNEQFFGPGTRLTVL.

This chain connects TRBV11-2 to TRBJ1-3; D remains ambiguous. This CDR3 region has 18 residues. Germline V gene data show CDR1 as SGHAT and CDR2 as FQNNGV. V dropped 1 base and J dropped 2 bases, with 18 bases sitting between them. CDR3 DNA: TGTGCCAGCAGCTTAGCTTCCCCGTTCCGGGTGGCTGGAAACACCATATATTTT. Its translation: CASSLASPFRVAGNTIYF. Using reference TRBV11-2 and TRBJ1-3 for the parts outside the CDR3, the full variable domain is EAGVAQSPRYKIIEKRQSVAFWCNPISGHATLYWYQQILGQGPKLLIQFQNNGVVDDSQLPKDRFSAERLKGVDSTLKIQPAKLEDSAVYLCASSLASPFRVAGNTIYFGEGSWLTVV.

This sequence joins TRBV7-3 and TRBJ2-1; 7 nucleotides align to TRBD1. Germline loops: CDR1 SGHTA, CDR2 FQGTGA. The CDR3 covers 15 residues. V shed 3 bases, J shed 3 bases, and the junction held 5 bases outside the gene matches. The CDR3: CASSLTGTIYNEQFF. The CDR3 DNA is TGTGCCAGCAGCTTGACAGGGACGATCTACAATGAGCAGTTCTTC.

The CDR3 region is CASSWRGYEQYF. The CDR3 DNA is TGTGCCAGCAGCTGGAGGGGGTACGAGCAGTACTTC. This chain uses TRBV28 with TRBJ2-7, with D tentatively TRBD1 or TRBD2 (6 bases each). Germline assignment: CDR1 MDHEN and CDR2 SYDVKM. This CDR3 has 12 residues. V lost 6 bases and J 4 bases, leaving 10 bases between the germline ends.

The genes are TRBV28 and TRBJ1-6; no definite D call. In germline, CDR1 is MDHEN, CDR2 SYDVKM. The CDR3 length is 17 residues. V lost 6 bases to trimming and J lost 0 bases, with 15 bases between them. CDR3 residues: CASRHPRESSYNSPLHF. The CDR3 coding sequence is TGTGCCAGCAGGCACCCCCGGGAAAGCTCCTATAATTCACCCCTCCACTTT.